This T cell receptor beta chain was retrieved from a study of early T cells in non-severe SARS-CoV-2 infection (dated by TCRdb to the early 2020s). At the level of the whole study: Because TCR sequencing relied on bulk RNA taken from unsorted whole blood, pairing of alpha and beta chains was not possible.

Library preparation employed 5' RACE. TCRdb lists the instrument as NextSeq 500. The TCR library protocol attached unique molecular identifiers to individual cDNA molecules to correct for sequencing error and PCR bias. Sequencing covered both TCR alpha and beta chains, and within each sample the abundances of alpha and beta sequences were tightly co-correlated. Processing in the source paper ran as follows. Decombinator V4 was used to annotate TCR sequences for V gene, J gene and CDR3. Expanded TCRs were defined as changing significantly between any two time points under a Poisson model with p below 0.0001. TCR abundances were normalised to the total number of TCRs sequenced in each sample and reported as counts per million. TRAV1-2 paired with TRAJ12, TRAJ20 or TRAJ33 defined MAIT TCRs, while TRAV10 paired with TRAJ18 defined iNKT TCRs. A search of VDJdb, accessed on 1 November 2021, was run for TCRs annotated to CMV, EBV and SARS-CoV-2, with TCRs annotated for multiple antigens excluded. The public reads were reprocessed in TCRdb via fastp at Q25 and MiXCR, keeping in-frame beta chains. Every distinct CDR3 protein forms one entry, paired with its most common genes and DNA. These V and J calls derive from TCRdb rather than the authors' analysis. Across this sample there are tens of thousands of distinct CDR3 sequences, with under 7.5% seen only once. 5.8% of the sample is taken by the ten largest.

Set within a cohort of healthcare workers in London, UK, this nested case-control study involved weekly PCR testing of nasopharyngeal swabs along with blood sampling. Healthcare workers were enrolled in the week of the UK lockdown, from 23 to 31 March 2020, and were followed every week for up to 16 weeks. In this sample, this clonotype turned up a few times. The clone's antigen remains unknown. Qualities for individual bases were not recorded, and no much larger clone is one base off. Beyond this particular receptor, the publication reports: VDJdb matching was skewed toward anti-spike CD8 responses, so virus-specific expansions were likely underestimated and private and CD4 specificities were missed.

CDR3 length: 14 amino acids, cysteine to phenylalanine. Only the CDR3 portion is preserved as DNA: 42 bases, with reading frame beginning at the first base. Between the V and J ends, shortened by 3 bases and 1 base respectively, the junction contains 9 bases. This material consisted of whole blood, taken at baseline. This sequence uses TRBV12-3 or TRBV12-4 and TRBJ1-1; TRBD1 is a weak D gene call, 5 bases matching. The TCR sequence derives from an adult who was a healthcare worker with PCR-confirmed SARS-CoV-2 infection or an uninfected control (not recorded which). The CDR3 is CASSLTAANTEAFF. The sequenced DNA: TGTGCCAGCAGTTTGACAGCCGCGAACACTGAAGCTTTCTTT.